The 20 T cell receptor beta chains in this list originate from one sample, sequenced in a study of T cells in Graves' hyperthyroidism and ophthalmopathy. Authors of the study amplified TCR beta CDR3 regions from RNA transcripts. HTBI primers were the set used in a first-round RT-PCR of the TCR CDR3. TCRdb fed the multiplex PCR reads into MiXCR, producing one record per CDR3 protein. Of 550,000 to 850,000 distinct CDR3 sequences listed, around 20% are singletons. What was sequenced was blood. These receptors were obtained from a woman in her forties or fifties with Graves' hyperthyroidism that later progressed to Graves' ophthalmopathy.

V and J are TRBV6-1 and TRBJ1-1; no reliable D call. The length of the CDR3 is 13 residues. Deletions cut 3 bases from V and 3 bases from J, with 8 bases between. Germline assignment: CDR1 MNHNS and CDR2 SASEGT. CDR3 loop: CASSEVTDTEAFF. CDR3 DNA: TGTGCCAGCAGTGAGGTTACGGACACTGAAGCTTTCTTT.

In this sample, this clonotype turned up many times. This chain connects TRBV11-2 to TRBJ1-5, with D possibly matching TRBD1 (6 bases). Germline V CDR1 and CDR2: SGHAT, FQNNGV. CDR3 length: 17 residues. Trimming cost V 0 bases and J 2 bases, with 14 bases left between them. CDR3 region: CASSLEMGHIGNQPQHF. The CDR3 bases are TGTGCCAGCAGCTTAGAAATGGGACATATTGGCAATCAGCCCCAGCATTTT. The entire variable domain, with the rest obtained from reference TRBV11-2 and TRBJ1-5, is as follows: EAGVAQSPRYKIIEKRQSVAFWCNPISGHATLYWYQQILGQGPKLLIQFQNNGVVDDSQLPKDRFSAERLKGVDSTLKIQPAKLEDSAVYLCASSLEMGHIGNQPQHFGDGTRLSIL.

The genes are TRBV5-1 and TRBJ1-2, with D hard to call. The CDR3 has 13 amino acids. Per the germline V gene, CDR1 is SGHRS and CDR2 is YFSETQ. V was shortened by 0 bases and J by 8 bases, with 11 bases between the two germline ends. As DNA, the CDR3 is TGCGCCAGCAGCTTGGGCCTAGATCTCGGCTACACCTTC. It encodes CASSLGLDLGYTF.

This clonotype was detected a few times. The chain combines TRBV7-2 with TRBJ1-6, with a tentative D call TRBD1 (6 bases). CDR1 and CDR2 (germline): SGHTA, FQGNSA. The CDR3 totals 15 residues. The ends were cut back, 4 bases at V and 8 bases at J, with 15 bases in the middle. Here the CDR3 reads CASSSPGVLDSPLHF. The CDR3 region has the DNA TGTGCCAGCAGCTCACCAGGGGTATTGGATTCACCCCTCCACTTT.

This rearrangement joins TRBV15 to TRBJ2-7; no clear D gene. With 0 bases removed from V and 0 bases from J, the gap between germline ends came to 15 bases. This CDR3 spans 17 amino acids. The germline gives CDR1 LNHNV, CDR2 YYDKDF (reference sequence). CDR3: CATSRDAPVGSSYEQYF. The CDR3 nucleotides are TGTGCCACCAGCAGAGATGCCCCCGTGGGTAGCTCCTACGAGCAGTACTTC.

This clonotype was recorded many times. J is TRBJ1-2 and V is TRBV2; 9 bases match TRBD1. The CDR3 totals 16 residues. The trim removed 5 bases at V and 2 bases at J, leaving 9 bases unmatched. Per germline, CDR1 SNHLY and CDR2 FYNNEI. DNA of the CDR3: TGTGCCAGCAGTAGGGACAGGGAGATAACCAACTATGGCTACACCTTC. This translates into CASSRDREITNYGYTF.

This clonotype has ten or more counts. The chain is built from TRBV5-1 and TRBJ2-1, with 8 bases matching TRBD2. Germline CDR1 is SGHRS and CDR2 is YFSETQ. The CDR3 totals 15 residues. V lost 4 bases to trimming and J lost 6 bases; unmatched junction nucleotides: 9. The CDR3 DNA follows: TGCGCCAGCAGCCTTACGGGGGGGCCGTTCAATGAGCAGTTCTTC. This gives the protein CASSLTGGPFNEQFF.

Only a few counts were recorded for this clonotype. The rearrangement uses TRBV27 and TRBJ2-5; perhaps D is TRBD1 or TRBD2 (5 bases each). This CDR3 has 13 residues. V lost 3 bases to trimming and J lost 5 bases, with 10 bases between them. Per the germline V gene, CDR1 is MNHEY and CDR2 is SMNVEV (reference sequence). The CDR3 nucleotides are TGTGCCAGCAGTTTTATAGGGACGGAGACCCAGTACTTC. Protein: CASSFIGTETQYF.

At least ten counts were recorded for this clonotype. The chain combines TRBV2 with TRBJ1-5, with D possibly matching TRBD1 (5 bases). The CDR3 consists of 13 residues. Germline V lookup: CDR1 SNHLY, CDR2 FYNNEI. Deletions cut 7 bases from V and 6 bases from J, with 13 bases between. CDR3 bases: TGTGCCAGCACCCCGGAAGGGGTTCAGCCCCAGCATTTT. Protein sequence: CASTPEGVQPQHF.

Worth noting for this clonotype: A much more abundant neighbour one base away suggests this may be a read error. Since no conserved phenylalanine or tryptophan closes the CDR3, a read error is the likely cause. The chain uses TRBV20-1 and TRBJ2-5, with D hard to call. V lost 0 bases, J lost 2 bases, and 19 bases lay in between. The length of the CDR3 is 17 residues. CDR1 and CDR2 (germline): DFQATT, SNEGSKA (reference sequence). As DNA, the CDR3 is TGCAGTGCTAGAGATCCCGCTGGCAGAGTTCTACAAGAGACCCAGTACTTA. Translation: CSARDPAGRVLQETQYL.

This chain links TRBV20-1 with TRBJ2-1, with 7 bases identical to TRBD2. This CDR3 has 16 amino acids. The germline V gene has CDR1 DFQATT and CDR2 SNEGSKA (reference sequence). Trimming removed 0 bases from V and 2 bases from J; junction bases left unmatched: 7. The CDR3 loop is CSARDLGGDAYNEQFF. In DNA, the CDR3 is TGCAGTGCTAGAGATCTGGGGGGGGATGCCTACAATGAGCAGTTCTTC.

This clonotype came up many times. J is TRBJ2-1 and V is TRBV11-2; 8 nucleotides agree with TRBD1. This CDR3 has 16 amino acids. Per germline, CDR1 SGHAT and CDR2 FQNNGV. Trimming removed 3 bases from V and 9 bases from J; junction bases left unmatched: 13. The chain's CDR3 is CASSFRGDRLNSEQFF. DNA of the CDR3: TGTGCCAGCAGCTTCAGGGGGGACAGGCTAAACAGTGAGCAGTTCTTC.

This clonotype was counted ten times or more. The chain employs TRBV27 and TRBJ2-3; 11 bases are a match to TRBD1. V lost 6 bases to trimming and J lost 6 bases; unmatched junction nucleotides: 14. The germline V gene has CDR1 MNHEY and CDR2 SMNVEV (reference sequence). CDR3 length equals 17 residues. CDR3 coding DNA: TGTGCCAGCAGCTTTCTACCAAGGACAGGGGGCAAGGATACGCAGTATTTT. Its translation: CASSFLPRTGGKDTQYF.

This clonotype was recorded at least ten times. This sequence joins TRBV11-2 and TRBJ2-7; D remains ambiguous. Trimming left V 5 bases short and J 2 bases short, with 16 bases between. The CDR3 consists of 15 residues. Germline-derived CDR1 and CDR2 are SGHAT and FQNNGV. DNA for the CDR3: TGTGCCAGCAGCCAACTACGGTCGAAGCCCTACGAGCAGTACTTC. Translated, it gives CASSQLRSKPYEQYF. The entire variable domain, with the rest obtained from reference TRBV11-2 and TRBJ2-7, is as follows: EAGVAQSPRYKIIEKRQSVAFWCNPISGHATLYWYQQILGQGPKLLIQFQNNGVVDDSQLPKDRFSAERLKGVDSTLKIQPAKLEDSAVYLCASSQLRSKPYEQYFGPGTRLTVT.

This clonotype turned up a few times. J is TRBJ2-3 and V is TRBV5-1; tentative D call: TRBD2 (5 bases). The CDR3 spans 14 residues. The V gene's germline CDR1 is SGHRS and CDR2 YFSETQ. V was pared by 7 bases and J by 1 base, with 13 bases between. The CDR3 spells CASSGSHGTDTQYF. For the CDR3, the DNA is TGCGCCAGCTCGGGGTCCCACGGCACAGATACGCAGTATTTT.

V gene TRBV9 combines with J gene TRBJ1-6; D might be TRBD1 (5 bases). CDR1 SGDLS and CDR2 YYNGEE come from the germline V gene. V lost 0 bases and J lost 5, with 9 bases in between. The CDR3 sequence is 15 residues long. CDR3 nucleotides: TGTGCCAGCAGCGTAGATCTAGGGGATAATTCACCCCTCCACTTT. This codes for CASSVDLGDNSPLHF.

This chain links TRBV25-1 with TRBJ1-2; possibly TRBD1 for D (6 bases). The germline V and J ends were trimmed by 4 bases and 4 bases, with 16 bases remaining between them. The CDR3 length is 15 residues. CDR1 and CDR2 (germline): MGHDK, SYGVNS. The CDR3 coding sequence is TGTGCCAGCAGTGTATTGGCAGGGGAAAGCTATGGCTACACCTTC. This sequence encodes CASSVLAGESYGYTF.

This clonotype was counted at least ten times. V is TRBV27 and J is TRBJ2-1; the match to TRBD2 covers 10 bases. The CDR3 has 15 amino acids. Per germline, CDR1 MNHEY and CDR2 SMNVEV (reference sequence). The V segment lost 5 bases and the J segment 9 bases; nucleotides outside the gene matches: 10. The CDR3 reads CASSAPLAGAVEQFF. As DNA, the CDR3 is TGTGCCAGCAGTGCCCCCCTAGCGGGGGCAGTTGAGCAGTTCTTC.

This clonotype showed up just a few times. This chain links TRBV7-6 with TRBJ1-5, with D unclear. This CDR3 spans 15 amino acids. Germline-derived CDR1 and CDR2 are SGHVS and FNYEAQ. V was shortened by 0 bases and J by 2 bases, with 8 bases between the two germline ends. This CDR3 reads CASSLAAYGNQPQHF. CDR3 in DNA: TGTGCCAGCAGCTTAGCCGCCTATGGCAATCAGCCCCAGCATTTT.

V and J are TRBV20-1 and TRBJ1-2, with 10 bases aligning to TRBD1. CDR1 and CDR2 from the germline V gene are DFQATT and SNEGSKA (reference sequence). V trimming: 1 base; J trimming: 3 bases; junction bases outside the gene matches: 14. CDR3 length equals 18 residues. CDR3 nucleotides: TGCAGTGCTAGAGGTATCGGGACAGGGGATGGGGGCGACTATGGCTACACCTTC. It specifies CSARGIGTGDGGDYGYTF.